This TCR beta chain came from a study of T cell repertoires in cytomegalovirus infection. For the study at large: Well-studied HLA-B-restricted CMV epitopes were used in the study alongside recently identified HLA-C-restricted ones. Public TCR beta signatures marked donors with CMV infection and the matching HLA. Study-wide results and caveats: HLA-C-restricted CMV clonotypes gave the most frequent clonotype in two of eight donors.

Worth noting for this clonotype: Its target is not known.

One entry per CDR3 protein results from TCRdb running MiXCR on the reads. This sample has approximately 500,000 distinct CDR3 sequences, with roughly a third found just once. The TCR originated in a human donor in good health (CMV status not recorded). Some clones in this sample may be carry-over from other donors' samples. Sequenced material: cultured PBMCs, taken from culture after CMV antigen stimulation.

CDR3 coding DNA: TGTGCCTGGGCCGGGCTAGCGGGAGCCACCGGGGAGCTGTTTTTT. Translation gives CAWAGLAGATGELFF. This chain connects TRBV30 to TRBJ2-2; 10 bases are shared with TRBD2. CDR1 is GTSNPN and CDR2 is SVGIG in the germline V gene (reference sequence). After removal of 5 bases from V and 4 bases from J, the junction contained 7 bases not matched to a gene. The CDR3 sequence is 15 residues long.